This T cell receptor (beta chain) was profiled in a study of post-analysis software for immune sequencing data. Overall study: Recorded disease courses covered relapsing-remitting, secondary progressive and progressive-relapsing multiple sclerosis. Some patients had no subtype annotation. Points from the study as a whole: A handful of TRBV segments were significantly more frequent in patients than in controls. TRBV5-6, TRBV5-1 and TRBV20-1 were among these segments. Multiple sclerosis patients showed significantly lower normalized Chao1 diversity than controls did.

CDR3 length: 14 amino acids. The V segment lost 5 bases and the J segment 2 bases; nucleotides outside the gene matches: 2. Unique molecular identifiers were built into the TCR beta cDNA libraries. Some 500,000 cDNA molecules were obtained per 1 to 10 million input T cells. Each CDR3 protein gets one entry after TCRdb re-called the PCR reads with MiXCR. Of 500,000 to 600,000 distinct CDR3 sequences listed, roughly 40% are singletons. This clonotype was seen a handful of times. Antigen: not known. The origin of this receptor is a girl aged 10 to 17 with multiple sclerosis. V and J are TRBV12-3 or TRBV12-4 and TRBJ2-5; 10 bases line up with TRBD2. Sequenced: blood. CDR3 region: CASSVSGGQETQYF. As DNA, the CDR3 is TGTGCCAGCAGTGTTAGCGGGGGGCAAGAGACCCAGTACTTC.